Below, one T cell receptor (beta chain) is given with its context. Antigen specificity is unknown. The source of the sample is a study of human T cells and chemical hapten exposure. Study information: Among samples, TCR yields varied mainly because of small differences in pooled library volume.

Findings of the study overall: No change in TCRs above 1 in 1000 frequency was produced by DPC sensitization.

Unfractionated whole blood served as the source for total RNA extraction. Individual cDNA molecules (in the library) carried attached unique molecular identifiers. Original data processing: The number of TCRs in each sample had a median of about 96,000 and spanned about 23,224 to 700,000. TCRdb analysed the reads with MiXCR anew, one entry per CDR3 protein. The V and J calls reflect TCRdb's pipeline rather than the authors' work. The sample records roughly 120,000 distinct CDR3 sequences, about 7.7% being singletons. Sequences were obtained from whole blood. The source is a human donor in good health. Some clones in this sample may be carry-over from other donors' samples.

CDR3 DNA: TGCGCCAGCAGCTTGGGAGACCAAGAGACCCAGTACTTC. As protein: CASSLGDQETQYF. The V gene is TRBV5-1, the J gene TRBJ2-5; no reliable D call. CDR1 is SGHRS and CDR2 is YFSETQ in the germline V gene. Trimming took off 0 bases at V and 0 bases at J, with 3 bases between the two ends. The CDR3 has 13 residues.